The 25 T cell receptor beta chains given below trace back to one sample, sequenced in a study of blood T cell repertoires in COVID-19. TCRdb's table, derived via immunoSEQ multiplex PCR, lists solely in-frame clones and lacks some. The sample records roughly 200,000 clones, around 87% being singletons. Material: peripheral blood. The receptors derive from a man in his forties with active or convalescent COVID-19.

CDR3 sequence: CASSGGLAGMKTQYF. As DNA, the CDR3 is TGTGCCAGCAGTGGTGGGTTAGCGGGGATGAAGACCCAGTACTTC. The rearrangement joins TRBV2 to TRBJ2-5; 8 bases are a match to TRBD2. Germline CDR1 reads SNHLY; CDR2 reads FYNNEI. The CDR3 has 15 amino acids. J gave up 6 bases and V 4 bases, and 10 bases lay outside the gene matches. The full variable domain, completed using reference TRBV2 and TRBJ2-5, is EPEVTQTPSHQVTQMGQEVILRCVPISNHLYFYWYRQILGQKVEFLVSFYNNEISEKSEIFDDQFSVERPDGSNFTLKIRSTKLEDSAMYFCASSGGLAGMKTQYFGPGTRLLVL.

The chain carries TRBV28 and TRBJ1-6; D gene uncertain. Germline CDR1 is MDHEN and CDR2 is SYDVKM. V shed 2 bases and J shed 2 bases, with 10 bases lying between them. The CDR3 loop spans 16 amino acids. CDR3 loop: CASSLGRATYNSPLHF. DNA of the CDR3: TGTGCCAGCAGTTTAGGGAGGGCCACCTATAATTCACCCCTCCACTTT.

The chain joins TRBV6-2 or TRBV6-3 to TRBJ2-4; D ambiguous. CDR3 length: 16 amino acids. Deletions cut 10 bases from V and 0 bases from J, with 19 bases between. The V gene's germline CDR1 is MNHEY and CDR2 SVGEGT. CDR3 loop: CATSPLDNLAKNIQYF. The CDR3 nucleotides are TGTGCCACCAGCCCCCTAGATAACTTAGCCAAAAACATTCAGTACTTC.

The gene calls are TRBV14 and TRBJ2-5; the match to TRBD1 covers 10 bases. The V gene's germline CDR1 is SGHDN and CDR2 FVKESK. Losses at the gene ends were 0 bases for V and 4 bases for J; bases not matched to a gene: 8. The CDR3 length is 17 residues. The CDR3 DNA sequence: TGTGCCAGCAGCCAAGATTGGGGACAGGGGATCAGAGAGACCCAGTACTTC. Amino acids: CASSQDWGQGIRETQYF.

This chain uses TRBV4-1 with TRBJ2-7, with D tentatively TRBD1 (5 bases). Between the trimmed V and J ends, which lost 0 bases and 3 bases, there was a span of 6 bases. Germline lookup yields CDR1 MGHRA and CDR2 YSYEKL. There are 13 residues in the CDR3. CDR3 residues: CASSQEGVYEQYF. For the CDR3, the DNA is TGCGCCAGCAGCCAAGAAGGGGTCTACGAGCAGTACTTC.

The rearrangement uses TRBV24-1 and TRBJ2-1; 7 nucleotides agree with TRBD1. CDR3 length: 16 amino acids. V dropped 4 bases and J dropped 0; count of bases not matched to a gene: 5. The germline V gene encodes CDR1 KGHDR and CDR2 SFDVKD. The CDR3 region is CATSDPSGGSYNEQFF. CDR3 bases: TGTGCCACCAGTGACCCTTCAGGGGGCTCCTACAATGAGCAGTTCTTC.

CDR3 nucleotide sequence: TGTGCCAGCAGAGGGGGACAGGGGGCGCACCGTTGGAATTCACCCCTCCACTTT. It codes for CASRGGQGAHRWNSPLHF. The genes are TRBV7-9 and TRBJ1-6, with 12 bases aligning to TRBD1. Germline V gene sequence: CDR1 SEHNR, CDR2 FQNEAQ (reference sequence). Trimming removed 6 bases from V and 7 bases from J; junction bases left unmatched: 13. The CDR3 has 18 residues.

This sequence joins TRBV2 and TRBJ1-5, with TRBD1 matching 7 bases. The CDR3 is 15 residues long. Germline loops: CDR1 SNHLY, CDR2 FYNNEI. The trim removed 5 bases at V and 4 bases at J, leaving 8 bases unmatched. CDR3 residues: CASSLLQGTNQPQHF. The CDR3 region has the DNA TGTGCCAGCAGTCTATTACAGGGGACGAATCAGCCCCAGCATTTT.

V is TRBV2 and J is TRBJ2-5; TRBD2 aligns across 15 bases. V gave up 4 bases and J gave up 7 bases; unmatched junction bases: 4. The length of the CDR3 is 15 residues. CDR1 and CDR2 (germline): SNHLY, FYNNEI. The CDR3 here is CASSGTSGGAGTQYF. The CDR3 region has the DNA TGTGCCAGCAGTGGGACTAGCGGGGGGGCGGGGACCCAGTACTTC. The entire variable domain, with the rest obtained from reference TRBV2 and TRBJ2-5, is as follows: EPEVTQTPSHQVTQMGQEVILRCVPISNHLYFYWYRQILGQKVEFLVSFYNNEISEKSEIFDDQFSVERPDGSNFTLKIRSTKLEDSAMYFCASSGTSGGAGTQYFGPGTRLLVL.

The CDR3, as DNA: TGTGCCAGCAGCTTGGGAGCGGGGGGGCGTGCAGATACGCAGTATTTT. Translated: CASSLGAGGRADTQYF. The V gene is TRBV5-4, the J gene TRBJ2-3; 10 nucleotides line up with TRBD2. V was pared by 0 bases and J by 4 bases, with 5 bases of the junction left unmatched. This CDR3 is built from 16 residues. Germline CDR1 and CDR2: SGHNT and YYREEE (reference sequence).

CDR3 nucleotides: TGTGCCAGCAGTTTTTCGGACTATGGCTACACCTTC. This codes for CASSFSDYGYTF. This sequence joins TRBV6-5 and TRBJ1-2, with unresolved D. V lost 4 bases and J 3 bases, leaving 6 bases between the germline ends. The CDR3 sequence is 12 residues long. From germline, CDR1 is MNHEY and CDR2 SVGAGI.

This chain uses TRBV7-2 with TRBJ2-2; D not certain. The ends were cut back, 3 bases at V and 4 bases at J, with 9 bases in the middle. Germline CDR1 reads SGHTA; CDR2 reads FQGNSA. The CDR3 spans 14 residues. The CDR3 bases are TGTGCCAGCAGCTTCCTAGTAGTCACCGGGGAGCTGTTTTTT. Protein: CASSFLVVTGELFF.

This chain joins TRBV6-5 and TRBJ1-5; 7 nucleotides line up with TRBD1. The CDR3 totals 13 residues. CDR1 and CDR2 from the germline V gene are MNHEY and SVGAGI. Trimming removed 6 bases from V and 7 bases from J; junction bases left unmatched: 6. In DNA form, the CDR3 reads TGTGCCAGCAGGGACTACAGGGGACAGCCCCAGCATTTT. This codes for CASRDYRGQPQHF.

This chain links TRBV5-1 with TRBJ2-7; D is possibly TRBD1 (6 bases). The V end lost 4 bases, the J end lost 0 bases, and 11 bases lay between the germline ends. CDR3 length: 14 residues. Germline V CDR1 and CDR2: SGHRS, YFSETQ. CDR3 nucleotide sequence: TGCGCCAGCAGCGTCCAGGACAGCTCCTACGAGCAGTACTTC. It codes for CASSVQDSSYEQYF.

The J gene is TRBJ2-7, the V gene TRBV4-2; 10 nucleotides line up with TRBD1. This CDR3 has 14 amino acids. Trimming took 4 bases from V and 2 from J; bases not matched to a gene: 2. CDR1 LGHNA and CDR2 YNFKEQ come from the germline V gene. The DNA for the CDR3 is TGTGCCAGCAGCCCCGGGACAGGGGCCTACGAGCAGTACTTC. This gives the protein CASSPGTGAYEQYF.

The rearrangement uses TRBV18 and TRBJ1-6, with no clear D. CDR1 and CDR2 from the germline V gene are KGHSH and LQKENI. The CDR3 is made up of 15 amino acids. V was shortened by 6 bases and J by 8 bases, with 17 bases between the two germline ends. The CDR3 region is CASSSGPAGDSPLHF. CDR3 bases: TGTGCCAGCTCCTCGGGCCCGGCGGGAGATTCACCCCTCCACTTT.

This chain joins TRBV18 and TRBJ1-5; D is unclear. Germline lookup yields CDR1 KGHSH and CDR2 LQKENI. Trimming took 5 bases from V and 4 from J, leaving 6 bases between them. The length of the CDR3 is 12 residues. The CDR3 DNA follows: TGTGCCAGCTCATCTTATAATCAGCCCCAGCATTTT. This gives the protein CASSSYNQPQHF.

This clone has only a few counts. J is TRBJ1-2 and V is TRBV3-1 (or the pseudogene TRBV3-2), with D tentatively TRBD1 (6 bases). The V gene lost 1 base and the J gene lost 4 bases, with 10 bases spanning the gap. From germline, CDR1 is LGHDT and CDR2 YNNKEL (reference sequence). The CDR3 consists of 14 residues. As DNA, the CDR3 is TGTGCCAGCAGCCAAGCTACAGGGCCCTATGGCTACACCTTC. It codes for CASSQATGPYGYTF.

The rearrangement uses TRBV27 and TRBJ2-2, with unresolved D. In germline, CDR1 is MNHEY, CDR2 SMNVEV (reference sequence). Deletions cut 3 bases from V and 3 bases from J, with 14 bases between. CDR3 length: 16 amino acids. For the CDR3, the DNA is TGTGCCAGCAGTTTTGGTGGCTCTCCCCACACCGGGGAGCTGTTTTTT. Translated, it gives CASSFGGSPHTGELFF.

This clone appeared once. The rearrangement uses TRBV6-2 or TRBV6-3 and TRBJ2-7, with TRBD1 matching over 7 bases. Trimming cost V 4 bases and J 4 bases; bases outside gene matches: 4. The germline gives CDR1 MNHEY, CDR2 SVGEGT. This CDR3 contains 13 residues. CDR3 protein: CASSWTGPYEQYF. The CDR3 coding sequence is TGTGCCAGCAGTTGGACAGGCCCGTACGAGCAGTACTTC.

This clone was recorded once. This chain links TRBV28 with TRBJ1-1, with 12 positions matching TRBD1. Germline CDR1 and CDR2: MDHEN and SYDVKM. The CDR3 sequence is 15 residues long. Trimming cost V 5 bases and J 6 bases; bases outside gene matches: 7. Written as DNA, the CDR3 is TGTGCCAGCAGTACGGGACAGGGGGCGTTTGCTGAAGCTTTCTTT. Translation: CASSTGQGAFAEAFF.

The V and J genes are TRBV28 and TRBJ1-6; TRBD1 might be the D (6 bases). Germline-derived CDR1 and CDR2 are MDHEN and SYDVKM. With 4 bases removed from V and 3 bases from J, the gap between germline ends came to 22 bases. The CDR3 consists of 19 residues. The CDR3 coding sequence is TGTGCCAGCAGTTCCCCGCGCATTTCAGGGGCGATCTATAATTCACCCCTCCACTTT. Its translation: CASSSPRISGAIYNSPLHF.

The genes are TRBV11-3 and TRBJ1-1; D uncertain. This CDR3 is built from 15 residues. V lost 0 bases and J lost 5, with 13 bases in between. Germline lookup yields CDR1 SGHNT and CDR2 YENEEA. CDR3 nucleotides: TGTGCCAGCAGCTTAGATAAAGCGGGTTGGACTGAAGCTTTCTTT. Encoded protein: CASSLDKAGWTEAFF.

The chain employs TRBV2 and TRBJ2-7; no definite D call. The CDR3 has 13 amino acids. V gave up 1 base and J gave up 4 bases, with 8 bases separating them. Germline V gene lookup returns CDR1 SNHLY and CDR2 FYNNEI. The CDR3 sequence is CASSEGSEYEQYF. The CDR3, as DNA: TGTGCCAGCAGTGAAGGGTCAGAATACGAGCAGTACTTC.

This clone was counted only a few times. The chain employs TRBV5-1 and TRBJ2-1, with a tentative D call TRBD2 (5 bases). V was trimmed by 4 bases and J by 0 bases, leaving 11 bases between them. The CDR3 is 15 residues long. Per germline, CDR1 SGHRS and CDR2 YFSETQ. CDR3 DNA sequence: TGCGCCAGCAGCAGCGAGGGCGGCTCCTACAATGAGCAGTTCTTC. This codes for CASSSEGGSYNEQFF.